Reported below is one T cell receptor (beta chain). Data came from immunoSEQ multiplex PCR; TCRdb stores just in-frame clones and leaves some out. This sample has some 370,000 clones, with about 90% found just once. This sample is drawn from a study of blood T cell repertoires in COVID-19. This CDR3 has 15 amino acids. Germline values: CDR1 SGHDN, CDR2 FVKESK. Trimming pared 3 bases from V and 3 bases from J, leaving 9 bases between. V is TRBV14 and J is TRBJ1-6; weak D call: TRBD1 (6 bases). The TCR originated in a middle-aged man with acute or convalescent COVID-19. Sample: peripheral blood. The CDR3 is CASSQGHYYNSPLHF. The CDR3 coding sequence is TGTGCCAGCAGCCAGGGACACTACTATAATTCACCCCTCCACTTT.